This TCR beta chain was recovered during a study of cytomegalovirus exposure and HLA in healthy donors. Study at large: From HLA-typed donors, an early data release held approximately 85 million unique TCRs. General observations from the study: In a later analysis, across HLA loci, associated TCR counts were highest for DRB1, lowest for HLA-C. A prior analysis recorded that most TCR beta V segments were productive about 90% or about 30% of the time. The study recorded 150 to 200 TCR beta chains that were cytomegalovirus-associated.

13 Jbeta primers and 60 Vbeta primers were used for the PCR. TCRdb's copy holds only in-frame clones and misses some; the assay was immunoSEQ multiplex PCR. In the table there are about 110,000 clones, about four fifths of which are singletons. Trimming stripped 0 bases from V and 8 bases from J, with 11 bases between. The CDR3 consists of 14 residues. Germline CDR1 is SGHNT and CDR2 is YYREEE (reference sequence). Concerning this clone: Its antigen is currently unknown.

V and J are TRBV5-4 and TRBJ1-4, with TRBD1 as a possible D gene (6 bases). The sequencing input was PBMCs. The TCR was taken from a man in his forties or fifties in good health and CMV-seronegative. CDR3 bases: TGTGCCAGCAGCTTGGACAGGGTTGCGGAAAAACTGTTTTTT. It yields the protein CASSLDRVAEKLFF.